This T cell receptor (beta chain) derives from a study of cytomegalovirus exposure and HLA in healthy donors. The study, taken as a whole, reports: 16,951 TCR beta sequences were associated with HLA alleles at 0.05 false discovery rate in a later analysis. In a later analysis, a missense DCLRE1C variant was linked to TCR beta V- and J-gene trimming.

Primers for the PCR totalled 60 Vbeta and 13 Jbeta. Profiled with immunoSEQ multiplex PCR; TCRdb holds only in-frame clones, not every one. The sample shows 150,000 to 200,000 clones, about four fifths of them seen only once. The length of the CDR3 is 16 residues. Trimming shortened V by 0 bases and J by 4 bases, and 15 bases separated the two germline ends. Germline lookup yields CDR1 MNHEY and CDR2 SVGAGI. This cohort consisted of healthy bone marrow donors. On this clone: The antigen is undetermined.

This rearrangement joins TRBV6-5 to TRBJ1-2, with TRBD1 as a possible D gene (5 bases). The specimen was PBMCs. The clonotype was recovered from a woman younger than 45 in good health and CMV-seropositive. CDR3 sequence: CASSYSFAGPGYGYTF. The CDR3 region has the DNA TGTGCCAGCAGTTACTCGTTCGCAGGGCCTGGCTATGGCTACACCTTC.